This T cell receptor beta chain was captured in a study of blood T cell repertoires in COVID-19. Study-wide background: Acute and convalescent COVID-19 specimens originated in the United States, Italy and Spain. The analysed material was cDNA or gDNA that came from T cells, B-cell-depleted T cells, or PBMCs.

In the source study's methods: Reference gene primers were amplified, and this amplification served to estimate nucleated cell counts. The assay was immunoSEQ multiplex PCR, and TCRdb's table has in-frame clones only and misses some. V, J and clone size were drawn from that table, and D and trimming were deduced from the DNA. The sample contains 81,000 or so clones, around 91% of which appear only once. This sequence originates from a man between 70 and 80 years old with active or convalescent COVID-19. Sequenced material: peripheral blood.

CDR3 residues: CASSLEGSDTQYF. The CDR3 DNA reads as TGCGCCAGCAGCTTGGAAGGTAGCGATACGCAGTATTTT. The chain links TRBV5-1 to TRBJ2-3; D uncertain. Trimming took off 0 bases at V and 6 bases at J, with 8 bases between the two ends. CDR3 length: 13 amino acids. The germline CDR1 and CDR2 sequences are SGHRS and YFSETQ.